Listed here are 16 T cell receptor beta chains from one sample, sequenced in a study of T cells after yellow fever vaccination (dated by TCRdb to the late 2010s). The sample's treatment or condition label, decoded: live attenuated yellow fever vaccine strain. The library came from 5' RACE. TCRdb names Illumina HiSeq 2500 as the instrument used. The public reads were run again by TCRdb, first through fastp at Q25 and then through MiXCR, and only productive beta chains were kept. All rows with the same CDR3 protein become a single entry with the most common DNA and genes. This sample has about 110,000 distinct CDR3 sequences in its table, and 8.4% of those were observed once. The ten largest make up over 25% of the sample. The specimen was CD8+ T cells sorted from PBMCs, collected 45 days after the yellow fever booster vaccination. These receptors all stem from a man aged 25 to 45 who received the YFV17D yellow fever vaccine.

The CDR3 nucleotides read TGTGCCAGCAGCGTTTGGGGTGCCCACTCCTACAATGAGCAGTTCTTC. Amino acids: CASSVWGAHSYNEQFF. The J gene is TRBJ2-1, the V gene TRBV9, with D hard to call. The V and J ends lost 2 bases and 0 bases respectively, with 12 bases between them. Germline V gene data show CDR1 as SGDLS and CDR2 as YYNGEE. The CDR3 runs 16 residues.

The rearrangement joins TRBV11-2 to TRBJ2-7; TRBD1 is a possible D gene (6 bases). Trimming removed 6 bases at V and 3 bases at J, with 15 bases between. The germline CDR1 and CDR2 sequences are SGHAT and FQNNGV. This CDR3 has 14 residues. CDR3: CASSKQGKGYEQYF. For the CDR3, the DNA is TGTGCCAGCAGTAAGCAGGGGAAGGGCTACGAGCAGTACTTC.

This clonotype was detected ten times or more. The CDR3 is CASSARGYSYNEQFF. The DNA for the CDR3 is TGCGCCAGCAGTGCGAGGGGATATTCCTACAATGAGCAGTTCTTC. This chain links TRBV10-2 with TRBJ2-1, with D perhaps assigned TRBD1 or TRBD2 (5 bases each). The germline V gene encodes CDR1 WSHSY and CDR2 SAAADI. Trimming left V 4 bases short and J 1 base short, with 11 bases between. This CDR3 spans 15 amino acids.

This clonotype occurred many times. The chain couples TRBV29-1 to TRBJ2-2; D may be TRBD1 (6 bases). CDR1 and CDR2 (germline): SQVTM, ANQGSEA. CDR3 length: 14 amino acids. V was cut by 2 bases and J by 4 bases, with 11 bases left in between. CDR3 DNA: TGCAGCGTTGAAAGCAGGGGTATCACCGGGGAGCTGTTTTTT. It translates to CSVESRGITGELFF.

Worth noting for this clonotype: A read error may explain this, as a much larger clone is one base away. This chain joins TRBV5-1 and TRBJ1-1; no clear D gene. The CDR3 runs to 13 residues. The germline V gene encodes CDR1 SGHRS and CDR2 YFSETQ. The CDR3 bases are TGCGCCAGCAGCTTGGATTCCAACACTGGAGCTTTCTTT. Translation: CASSLDSNTGAFF.

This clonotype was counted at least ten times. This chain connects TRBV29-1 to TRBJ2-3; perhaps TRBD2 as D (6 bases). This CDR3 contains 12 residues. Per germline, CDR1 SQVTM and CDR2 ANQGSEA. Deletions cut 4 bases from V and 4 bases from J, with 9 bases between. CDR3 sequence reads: CSVVGSSDTQYF. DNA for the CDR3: TGCAGCGTTGTCGGGAGTTCAGATACGCAGTATTTT.

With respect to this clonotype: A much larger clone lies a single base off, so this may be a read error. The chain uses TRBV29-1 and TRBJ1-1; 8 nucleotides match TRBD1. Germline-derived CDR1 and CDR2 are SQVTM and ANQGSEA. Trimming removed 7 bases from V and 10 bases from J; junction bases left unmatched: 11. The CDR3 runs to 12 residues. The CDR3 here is CSAPLQGVRAFF. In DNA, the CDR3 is TGCAGCGCACCTTTACAGGGGGTGCGAGCTTTCTTT.

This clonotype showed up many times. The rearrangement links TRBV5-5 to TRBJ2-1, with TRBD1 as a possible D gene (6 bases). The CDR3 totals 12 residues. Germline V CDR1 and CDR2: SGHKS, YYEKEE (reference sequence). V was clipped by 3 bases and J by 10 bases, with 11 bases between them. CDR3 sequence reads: CASSSGALEQFF. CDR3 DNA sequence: TGTGCCAGCAGCTCAGGGGCTCTCGAGCAGTTCTTC.

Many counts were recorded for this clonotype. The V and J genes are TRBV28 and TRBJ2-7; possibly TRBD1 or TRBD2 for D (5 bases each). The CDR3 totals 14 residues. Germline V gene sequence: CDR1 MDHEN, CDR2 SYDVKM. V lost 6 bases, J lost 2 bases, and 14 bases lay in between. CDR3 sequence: CASRERDGTYEQYF. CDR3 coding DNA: TGTGCCAGCAGAGAAAGGGACGGGACCTACGAGCAGTACTTC.

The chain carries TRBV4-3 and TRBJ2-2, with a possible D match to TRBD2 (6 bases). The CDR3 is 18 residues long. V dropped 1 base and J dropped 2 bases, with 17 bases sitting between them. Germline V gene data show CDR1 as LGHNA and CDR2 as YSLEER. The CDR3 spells CASSQGYVADGNTGELFF. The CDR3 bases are TGCGCCAGCAGCCAAGGATACGTAGCGGATGGCAACACCGGGGAGCTGTTTTTT.

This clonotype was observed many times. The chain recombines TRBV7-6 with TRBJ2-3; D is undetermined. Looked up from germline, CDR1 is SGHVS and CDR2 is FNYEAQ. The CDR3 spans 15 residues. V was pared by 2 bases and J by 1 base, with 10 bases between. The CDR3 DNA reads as TGTGCCAGCAGCTTATATTCCGGAGGCACAGATACGCAGTATTTT. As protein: CASSLYSGGTDTQYF.

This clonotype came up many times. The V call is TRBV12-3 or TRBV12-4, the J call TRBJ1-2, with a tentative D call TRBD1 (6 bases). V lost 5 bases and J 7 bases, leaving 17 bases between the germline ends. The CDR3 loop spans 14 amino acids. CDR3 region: CASSGDRHRAGYTF. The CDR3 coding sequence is TGTGCCAGCAGTGGGGACCGACACAGGGCTGGCTACACCTTC.

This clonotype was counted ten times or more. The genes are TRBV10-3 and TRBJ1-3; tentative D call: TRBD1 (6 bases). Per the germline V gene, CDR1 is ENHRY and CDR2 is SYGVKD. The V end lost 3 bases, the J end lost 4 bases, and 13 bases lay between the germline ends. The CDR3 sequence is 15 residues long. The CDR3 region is CAISEDRSVGNTIYF. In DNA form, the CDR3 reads TGTGCCATCAGTGAAGACAGGTCGGTGGGAAACACCATATATTTT.

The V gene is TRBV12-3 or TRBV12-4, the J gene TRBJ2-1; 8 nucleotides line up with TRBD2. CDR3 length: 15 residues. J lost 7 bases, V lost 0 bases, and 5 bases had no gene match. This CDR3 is CASSLASGSFNEQFF. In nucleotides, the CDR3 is TGTGCCAGCAGTTTAGCGAGCGGGAGTTTTAATGAGCAGTTCTTC.

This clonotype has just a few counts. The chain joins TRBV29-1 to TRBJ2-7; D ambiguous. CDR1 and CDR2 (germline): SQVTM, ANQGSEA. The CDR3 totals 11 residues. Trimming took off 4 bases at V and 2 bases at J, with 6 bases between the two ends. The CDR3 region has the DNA TGCAGCGTTGGTGCAGCCTACGAGCAGTACTTC. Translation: CSVGAAYEQYF.

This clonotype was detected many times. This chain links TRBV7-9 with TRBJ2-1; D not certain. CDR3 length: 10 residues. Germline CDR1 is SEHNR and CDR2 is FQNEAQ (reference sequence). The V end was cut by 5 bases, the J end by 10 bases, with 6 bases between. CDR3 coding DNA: TGTGCCAGCAGCCTAGGGGAGCAGTTCTTC. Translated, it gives CASSLGEQFF.